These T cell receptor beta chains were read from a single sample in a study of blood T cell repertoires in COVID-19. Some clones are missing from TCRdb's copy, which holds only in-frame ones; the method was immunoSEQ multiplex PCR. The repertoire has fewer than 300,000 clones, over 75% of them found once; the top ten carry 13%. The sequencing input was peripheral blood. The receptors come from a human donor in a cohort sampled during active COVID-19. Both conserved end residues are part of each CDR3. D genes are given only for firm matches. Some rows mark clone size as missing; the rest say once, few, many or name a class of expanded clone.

CDR3aa: CASSFGVAGTQETQYF
CDR3nt: TGTGCCAGCAGTTTCGGAGTAGCGGGAACCCAAGAGACCCAGTACTTC
v_gene: TRBV28
d_gene: TRBD2
j_gene: TRBJ2-5
abundance: NA

CDR3aa: CASRGDFPGDGYTF
CDR3nt: TGCGCCAGCAGAGGGGACTTCCCGGGTGATGGCTACACCTTC
v_gene: TRBV10-1
d_gene: NA
j_gene: TRBJ1-2
abundance: NA

CDR3aa: CASSNLRLAGNTIYF
CDR3nt: TGTGCCAGTAGTAACCTGCGACTAGCTGGAAACACCATATATTTT
v_gene: TRBV19
d_gene: NA
j_gene: TRBJ1-3
abundance: once

CDR3aa: CASRDRGRQPQHF
CDR3nt: TGTGCCAGTAGGGACAGGGGCAGGCAGCCCCAGCATTTT
v_gene: TRBV19
d_gene: TRBD1
j_gene: TRBJ1-5
abundance: NA

CDR3aa: CASSWGNTGKDTQYF
CDR3nt: TGTGCCAGCAGTTGGGGTAACACAGGGAAAGATACGCAGTATTTT
v_gene: TRBV27
d_gene: NA
j_gene: TRBJ2-3
abundance: NA

CDR3aa: CASSPGFRRSSYNEQFF
CDR3nt: TGTGCCAGCTCCCCCGGATTTAGGAGAAGCTCCTACAATGAGCAGTTCTTC
v_gene: TRBV27
d_gene: NA
j_gene: TRBJ2-1
abundance: NA

CDR3aa: CASSVGPNNEQFF
CDR3nt: TGTGCCAGCAGCGTTGGCCCGAACAATGAGCAGTTCTTC
v_gene: TRBV9
d_gene: NA
j_gene: TRBJ2-1
abundance: few

CDR3aa: CATRVETEAFF
CDR3nt: TGTGCCACCAGGGTTGAGACTGAAGCTTTCTTT
v_gene: TRBV2
d_gene: NA
j_gene: TRBJ1-1
abundance: NA

CDR3aa: CASSSGGDFYNEQFF
CDR3nt: TGTGCCAGCAGCTCGGGGGGGGACTTTTACAATGAGCAGTTCTTC
v_gene: TRBV11-3
d_gene: TRBD2
j_gene: TRBJ2-1
abundance: NA

CDR3aa: CASRDPGAYGYTF
CDR3nt: TGTGCCAGCAGAGACCCAGGGGCCTATGGCTACACCTTC
v_gene: TRBV27
d_gene: NA
j_gene: TRBJ1-2
abundance: NA

CDR3aa: CASSLGTGPFYEQYF
CDR3nt: TGTGCCAGCAGCTTAGGGACAGGCCCCTTCTACGAGCAGTACTTC
v_gene: TRBV7-2
d_gene: TRBD1
j_gene: TRBJ2-7
abundance: NA

CDR3aa: CASSGGQGGSSGNTIYF
CDR3nt: TGTGCCAGCAGCGGAGGACAGGGCGGTAGCTCTGGAAACACCATATATTTT
v_gene: TRBV9
d_gene: TRBD1
j_gene: TRBJ1-3
abundance: NA

CDR3aa: CASSESPTYEQYF
CDR3nt: TGTGCCAGCAGTGAATCACCTACCTACGAGCAGTACTTC
v_gene: TRBV6-1
d_gene: NA
j_gene: TRBJ2-7
abundance: NA

CDR3aa: CASSLMMQVDTGELFF
CDR3nt: TGTGCCAGCAGCTTGATGATGCAGGTTGACACCGGGGAGCTGTTTTTT
v_gene: TRBV14
d_gene: NA
j_gene: TRBJ2-2
abundance: NA

CDR3aa: CASSLIFGELFF
CDR3nt: TGTGCCAGCAGTTTAATCTTCGGGGAGCTGTTTTTT
v_gene: TRBV27
d_gene: NA
j_gene: TRBJ2-2
abundance: NA

CDR3aa: CASMTSADSYEQYF
CDR3nt: TGTGCCAGCATGACTAGCGCGGATTCCTACGAGCAGTACTTC
v_gene: TRBV2
d_gene: TRBD2
j_gene: TRBJ2-7
abundance: NA

CDR3aa: CASSLVLRSKGEQYF
CDR3nt: TGTGCCAGCAGCTTAGTATTGCGGTCGAAAGGCGAGCAGTACTTC
v_gene: TRBV7-2
d_gene: NA
j_gene: TRBJ2-7
abundance: NA

CDR3aa: CASSLAGASETQYF
CDR3nt: TGTGCCAGCAGCCTAGCAGGAGCTTCCGAGACCCAGTACTTC
v_gene: TRBV7-3
d_gene: NA
j_gene: TRBJ2-5
abundance: few

CDR3aa: CASSISGSTPKETQYF
CDR3nt: TGTGCCAGCAGCATAAGCGGGAGCACCCCCAAAGAGACCCAGTACTTC
v_gene: TRBV7-9
d_gene: TRBD2
j_gene: TRBJ2-5
abundance: many

CDR3aa: CASSAGAAYNEQFF
CDR3nt: TGTGCCAGCAGTGCGGGTGCCGCCTACAATGAGCAGTTCTTC
v_gene: TRBV7-2
d_gene: NA
j_gene: TRBJ2-1
abundance: NA

CDR3aa: CASSTTSGRLETQYF
CDR3nt: TGTGCCAGCAGCACGACTAGCGGGAGATTAGAGACCCAGTACTTC
v_gene: TRBV7-2
d_gene: TRBD2
j_gene: TRBJ2-5
abundance: few

CDR3aa: CASSPGLAGLGEQYF
CDR3nt: TGCGCCAGCAGCCCCGGACTAGCGGGCTTAGGTGAGCAGTACTTC
v_gene: TRBV5-1
d_gene: TRBD2
j_gene: TRBJ2-7
abundance: NA

CDR3aa: CASSPDFYTQYF
CDR3nt: TGTGCCAGTAGTCCCGACTTTTATACGCAGTATTTT
v_gene: TRBV19
d_gene: NA
j_gene: TRBJ2-3
abundance: NA

CDR3aa: CASSPDILNTEAFF
CDR3nt: TGTGCCAGCTCACCAGACATCCTGAACACTGAAGCTTTCTTT
v_gene: TRBV18
d_gene: NA
j_gene: TRBJ1-1
abundance: NA

CDR3aa: CASSEQGRRQPQHF
CDR3nt: TGTGCCAGCAGTGAACAGGGGAGACGTCAGCCCCAGCATTTT
v_gene: TRBV2
d_gene: NA
j_gene: TRBJ1-5
abundance: NA

CDR3aa: CASSLVLADTQYF
CDR3nt: TGTGCCAGCAGTTTGGTTTTAGCAGATACGCAGTATTTT
v_gene: TRBV6-6
d_gene: NA
j_gene: TRBJ2-3
abundance: NA

CDR3aa: CASSVVEWASGVRTGELFF
CDR3nt: TGTGCCAGCAGCGTAGTGGAATGGGCTAGCGGGGTTAGGACCGGGGAGCTGTTTTTT
v_gene: TRBV9
d_gene: TRBD2
j_gene: TRBJ2-2
abundance: NA

CDR3aa: CASSQLQAPRAQYF
CDR3nt: TGTGCCAGCAGCCAGCTCCAGGCCCCCCGCGCGCAGTACTTC
v_gene: TRBV4-2
d_gene: NA
j_gene: TRBJ2-7
abundance: NA

CDR3aa: CATRGLAGPYNEQFF
CDR3nt: TGTGCCACCCGAGGGCTAGCGGGACCTTACAATGAGCAGTTCTTC
v_gene: TRBV6-5
d_gene: TRBD2
j_gene: TRBJ2-1
abundance: NA

CDR3aa: CASSPPAGVGNEQFF
CDR3nt: TGTGCCAGCTCACCACCGGCGGGAGTGGGAAATGAGCAGTTCTTC
v_gene: TRBV18
d_gene: TRBD2
j_gene: TRBJ2-1
abundance: NA

CDR3aa: CSAGTGNYNEQFF
CDR3nt: TGCAGCGCCGGGACAGGGAACTACAATGAGCAGTTCTTC
v_gene: TRBV29-1
d_gene: TRBD1
j_gene: TRBJ2-1
abundance: NA

CDR3aa: CASSRYAHTGELFF
CDR3nt: TGTGCCAGCAGTCGCTACGCGCACACCGGGGAGCTGTTTTTT
v_gene: TRBV6-4
d_gene: NA
j_gene: TRBJ2-2
abundance: few

CDR3aa: CASRRSGRTANTGELFF
CDR3nt: TGCGCCAGCAGACGCAGCGGGAGGACCGCAAACACCGGGGAGCTGTTTTTT
v_gene: TRBV10-2
d_gene: TRBD2
j_gene: TRBJ2-2
abundance: NA

CDR3aa: CASSPSGRAYNEQFF
CDR3nt: TGTGCCAGCAGCCCAAGCGGGAGGGCCTACAATGAGCAGTTCTTC
v_gene: TRBV4-2
d_gene: TRBD2
j_gene: TRBJ2-1
abundance: NA

CDR3aa: CASSVEFGGTTDTQYF
CDR3nt: TGTGCCAGCAGCGTAGAATTTGGGGGCACCACAGATACGCAGTATTTT
v_gene: TRBV9
d_gene: NA
j_gene: TRBJ2-3
abundance: medium-sized

CDR3aa: CASSRLARSSYEQYF
CDR3nt: TGTGCCAGCAGCAGGCTAGCGAGGAGCTCCTACGAGCAGTACTTC
v_gene: TRBV6-5
d_gene: NA
j_gene: TRBJ2-7
abundance: NA

CDR3aa: CSVGHPVAEAFF
CDR3nt: TGCAGCGTTGGACATCCCGTGGCTGAAGCTTTCTTT
v_gene: TRBV29-1
d_gene: NA
j_gene: TRBJ1-1
abundance: NA

CDR3aa: CASSLEMRYEQYF
CDR3nt: TGTGCCAGCAGCTTAGAGATGCGTTACGAGCAGTACTTC
v_gene: TRBV28
d_gene: NA
j_gene: TRBJ2-7
abundance: few

CDR3aa: CASRQDRGNTEAFF
CDR3nt: TGTGCCAGTAGACAGGACAGGGGGAACACTGAAGCTTTCTTT
v_gene: TRBV19
d_gene: TRBD1
j_gene: TRBJ1-1
abundance: few

CDR3aa: CASSKMVMRASSTGLAYTGELFF
CDR3nt: TGTGCCAGCAGCAAAATGGTCATGAGAGCTTCTTCAACGGGACTAGCCTACACCGGGGAGCTGTTTTTT
v_gene: TRBV21-1
d_gene: NA
j_gene: TRBJ2-2
abundance: NA

CDR3aa: CASSPRGRTVAFF
CDR3nt: TGTGCCAGCAGTCCAAGGGGGCGGACGGTAGCTTTCTTT
v_gene: TRBV12-3/TRBV12-4
d_gene: TRBD1
j_gene: TRBJ1-1
abundance: NA

CDR3aa: CASSRQALLEQFF
CDR3nt: TGTGCCAGCAGTAGACAAGCCCTTCTTGAGCAGTTCTTC
v_gene: TRBV6-1
d_gene: NA
j_gene: TRBJ2-1
abundance: NA

CDR3aa: CASSLEAGGRFF
CDR3nt: TGTGCCAGCAGCTTAGAGGCGGGAGGGCGGTTCTTC
v_gene: TRBV7-2
d_gene: TRBD2
j_gene: TRBJ2-1
abundance: NA

CDR3aa: CASSLLAGLQETQYF
CDR3nt: TGCGCCAGCAGCCTTCTAGCGGGCTTGCAAGAGACCCAGTACTTC
v_gene: TRBV5-1
d_gene: TRBD2
j_gene: TRBJ2-5
abundance: NA

CDR3aa: CASSPPGSWNEQFF
CDR3nt: TGCGCCAGCAGCCCCCCTGGGAGCTGGAATGAGCAGTTCTTC
v_gene: TRBV5-1
d_gene: NA
j_gene: TRBJ2-1
abundance: NA

CDR3aa: CASSSLEFPGTQYF
CDR3nt: TGTGCCAGCAGCTCCTTGGAATTTCCGGGGACCCAGTACTTC
v_gene: TRBV11-3
d_gene: NA
j_gene: TRBJ2-5
abundance: NA

CDR3aa: CASSRTGSRSYNEQFF
CDR3nt: TGTGCCAGCAGCCGGACAGGTTCTCGCTCCTACAATGAGCAGTTCTTC
v_gene: TRBV7-2
d_gene: TRBD1
j_gene: TRBJ2-1
abundance: NA

CDR3aa: CASSEMWDGSTEAFF
CDR3nt: TGTGCCAGCAGTGAAATGTGGGACGGGAGCACTGAAGCTTTCTTT
v_gene: TRBV2
d_gene: NA
j_gene: TRBJ1-1
abundance: NA

CDR3aa: CASTSTGEQFF
CDR3nt: TGCGCCAGCACCTCAACGGGTGAGCAGTTCTTC
v_gene: TRBV5-1
d_gene: NA
j_gene: TRBJ2-1
abundance: NA

CDR3aa: CAISPRDYEQYF
CDR3nt: TGTGCCATCAGCCCCCGGGACTACGAGCAGTACTTC
v_gene: TRBV10-3
d_gene: NA
j_gene: TRBJ2-7
abundance: few

CDR3aa: CASSPLGGRNEQFF
CDR3nt: TGTGCCAGCAGCCCACTTGGAGGGCGGAATGAGCAGTTCTTC
v_gene: TRBV6-6
d_gene: NA
j_gene: TRBJ2-1
abundance: NA

CDR3aa: CASSSPSTDTQYF
CDR3nt: TGCGCCAGCAGCTCCCCCTCCACAGATACGCAGTATTTT
v_gene: TRBV5-1
d_gene: NA
j_gene: TRBJ2-3
abundance: once

CDR3aa: CASSQQGLHNEQFF
CDR3nt: TGTGCCAGCTCACAACAAGGACTCCACAATGAGCAGTTCTTC
v_gene: TRBV18
d_gene: NA
j_gene: TRBJ2-1
abundance: NA

CDR3aa: CASSYSMEGPGETQYF
CDR3nt: TGTGCCAGCAGTTACTCGATGGAGGGGCCCGGAGAGACCCAGTACTTC
v_gene: TRBV6-5
d_gene: NA
j_gene: TRBJ2-5
abundance: many

CDR3aa: CASSDGGGGNTEAFF
CDR3nt: TGTGCCAGCAGTGATGGTGGAGGCGGGAACACTGAAGCTTTCTTT
v_gene: TRBV2
d_gene: NA
j_gene: TRBJ1-1
abundance: NA

CDR3aa: CAVRTSGRDNTGELFF
CDR3nt: TGTGCCGTTAGGACTAGCGGGAGGGATAACACCGGGGAGCTGTTTTTT
v_gene: TRBV19
d_gene: TRBD2
j_gene: TRBJ2-2
abundance: few

CDR3aa: CASRPDRNTGELFF
CDR3nt: TGTGCCAGTAGACCAGACAGGAACACCGGGGAGCTGTTTTTT
v_gene: TRBV19
d_gene: NA
j_gene: TRBJ2-2
abundance: NA

CDR3aa: CASSTGLAMETQYF
CDR3nt: TGTGCCAGCAGCACGGGACTAGCTATGGAGACCCAGTACTTC
v_gene: TRBV5-4
d_gene: TRBD2
j_gene: TRBJ2-5
abundance: NA

CDR3aa: CASSSGTSRLTDTQYF
CDR3nt: TGTGCCAGCAGTTCTGGGACTAGCCGACTCACAGATACGCAGTATTTT
v_gene: TRBV6-5
d_gene: TRBD2
j_gene: TRBJ2-3
abundance: NA